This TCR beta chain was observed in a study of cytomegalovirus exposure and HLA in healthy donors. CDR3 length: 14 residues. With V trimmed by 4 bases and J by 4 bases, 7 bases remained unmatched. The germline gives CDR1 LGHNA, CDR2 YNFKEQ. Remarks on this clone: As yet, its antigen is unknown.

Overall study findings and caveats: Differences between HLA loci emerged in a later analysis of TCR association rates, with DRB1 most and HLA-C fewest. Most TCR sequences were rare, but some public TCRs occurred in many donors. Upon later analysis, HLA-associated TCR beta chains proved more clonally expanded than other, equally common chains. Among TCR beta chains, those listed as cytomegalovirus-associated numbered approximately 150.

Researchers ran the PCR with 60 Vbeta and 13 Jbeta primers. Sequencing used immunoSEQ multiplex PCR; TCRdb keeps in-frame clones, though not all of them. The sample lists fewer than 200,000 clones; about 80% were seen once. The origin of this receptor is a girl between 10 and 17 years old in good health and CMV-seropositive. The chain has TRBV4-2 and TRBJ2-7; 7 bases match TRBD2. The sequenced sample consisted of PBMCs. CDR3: CASSRGGEGYEQYF. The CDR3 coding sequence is TGTGCCAGCAGCCGGGGAGGGGAGGGATACGAGCAGTACTTC.